This TCR beta chain emerged from a study of blood T cell repertoires in COVID-19. Losses at the gene ends were 6 bases for V and 7 bases for J; bases not matched to a gene: 6. The germline gives CDR1 SNHLY, CDR2 FYNNEI. The CDR3 spans 15 residues. Only in-frame clones appear in the TCRdb table, and some are missing; sequencing was by immunoSEQ multiplex PCR. The table lists approximately 120,000 clones, around four fifths of them singletons. The receptor comes from a man aged 25 to 40 who had recovered from COVID-19. The sample consisted of PBMCs or T cells enriched from blood (not recorded which). This chain connects TRBV2 to TRBJ2-3; 14 bases align to TRBD2. CDR3 DNA sequence: TGTGCCAGCAGCGGGACTAGCGGGGGAATATATACGCAGTATTTT. Translation gives CASSGTSGGIYTQYF.